A single sample gave rise to the 13 T cell receptor beta chains below, sequenced in a study of T-cell reconstitution after alpha-beta-depleted transplantation in children. No antigens are known for them. Unique molecular identifiers were incorporated into the prepared TCRbeta library. One entry per CDR3 protein results from TCRdb running MiXCR on the PCR reads. Of hundreds of thousands of distinct CDR3 sequences in the sample, 7.5% to 9% are singletons; the top ten hold 9.1%. Overall study results and limits: T-cell counts and diversity at one year post-transplant came mainly from newly produced T cells.

The material was peripheral blood, obtained 360 days after TCRalphabeta/CD19-depleted stem cell transplant. These receptors were collected from a female patient aged 2-9 years who had a stem cell transplant for Fanconi anemia, so the T cells may come from the graft donor.

The chain is built from TRBV20-1 and TRBJ1-3; TRBD1 matches 7 bases. The V and J ends lost 6 bases and 4 bases, in that order; junction bases with no gene match: 9. There are 14 residues in the CDR3. Germline V CDR1 and CDR2: DFQATT, SNEGSKA (reference sequence). CDR3 residues: CSAPDRVRGNTIYF. CDR3 bases: TGCAGTGCGCCCGACAGGGTACGAGGAAACACCATATATTTT.

This clonotype was seen many times. The chain links TRBV5-1 to TRBJ1-1; D gene ambiguous. The CDR3 is made up of 14 amino acids. The germline gives CDR1 SGHRS, CDR2 YFSETQ. V was trimmed by 1 base and J by 6 bases, leaving 13 bases between them. The CDR3 DNA reads TGCGCCAGCAGCTTGCAATTACAGTCAGCTGAAGCTTTCTTT. Translated, it gives CASSLQLQSAEAFF. Full variable domain (remainder filled in from reference TRBV5-1 and TRBJ1-1): KAGVTQTPRYLIKTRGQQVTLSCSPISGHRSVSWYQQTPGQGLQFLFEYFSETQRNKGNFPGRFSGRQFSNSRSEMNVSTLELGDSALYLCASSLQLQSAEAFFGQGTRLTVV.

In its sample, this clonotype was seen a few times. This chain joins TRBV5-1 and TRBJ1-2; D remains ambiguous. This CDR3 is built from 17 residues. CDR1 and CDR2 from the germline V gene are SGHRS and YFSETQ. V shed 0 bases and J shed 1 base, with 16 bases lying between them. The DNA of the CDR3 is TGCGCCAGCAGCTTGGACAGAAAGGGTAATTTTAACTATGGCTACACCTTC. It translates to CASSLDRKGNFNYGYTF.

This clonotype showed up many times. The chain couples TRBV15 to TRBJ2-3; D might be TRBD1 or TRBD2, each matching 5 bases. Germline loops: CDR1 LNHNV, CDR2 YYDKDF (reference sequence). V was cut by 0 bases and J by 2 bases, with 12 bases left in between. There are 16 residues in the CDR3. The CDR3: CATSRDGGGPTDTQYF. The CDR3 coding sequence is TGTGCCACCAGCAGAGATGGTGGGGGACCCACAGATACGCAGTATTTT.

This clonotype came up a few times. V is TRBV7-6 and J is TRBJ2-2; TRBD2 agrees at 8 bases. The CDR3 runs to 17 residues. Germline trimming cut 5 bases from V and 4 bases from J; bases unmatched to any gene: 12. Germline V CDR1 and CDR2: SGHVS, FNYEAQ. The DNA of the CDR3 is TGTGCCAGCAGCCTCCTAACGGGGGGGCCGACCACCGGGGAGCTGTTTTTT. It yields the protein CASSLLTGGPTTGELFF.

This clonotype was detected many times. Germline is not matched at one junction end, which may reflect a read error. The V gene is TRBV24-1, the J gene TRBJ2-5, with 7 positions matching TRBD1. The germline gives CDR1 KGHDR, CDR2 SFDVKD. The length of the CDR3 is 16 residues. Here the CDR3 DNA reads TGTGCCACCAGTGATTTGGATTGGACAGGAAGAGAGGCCCAGTACTTC. Protein: CATSDLDWTGREAQYF.

V usage is TRBV6-1 and J usage is TRBJ2-1; D remains unclear. Germline values: CDR1 MNHNS, CDR2 SASEGT. The CDR3 sequence is 13 residues long. V shed 6 bases and J shed 8 bases, with 14 bases lying between them. Written as DNA, the CDR3 is TGTGCCAGCAGGACCATTCAGGCGCATGAGCAGTTCTTC. Encoded protein: CASRTIQAHEQFF.

The chain links TRBV19 to TRBJ2-7; D possibly corresponds to TRBD1 (5 bases). V lost 0 bases, J lost 5 bases, and 8 bases lay in between. Germline V gene data show CDR1 as LNHDA and CDR2 as SQIVND (reference sequence). The CDR3 contains 13 residues. Here the CDR3 DNA reads TGTGCCAGTAGTATAGATCTAGGGGACGAGCAGTACTTC. This codes for CASSIDLGDEQYF.

At least ten counts were recorded for this clonotype. V and J are TRBV5-1 and TRBJ2-7, with D possibly matching TRBD1 (6 bases). CDR1 and CDR2 from the germline V gene are SGHRS and YFSETQ. The V and J ends lost 1 base and 3 bases respectively, with 20 bases between them. The CDR3 spans 17 residues. The CDR3 nucleotides read TGCGCCAGCAGCTTGCTAGGGGGAGCAAACTTTCTCTACGAGCAGTACTTC. This translates into CASSLLGGANFLYEQYF.

The V and J genes are TRBV12-3 or TRBV12-4 and TRBJ2-5; 9 bases match TRBD1. This CDR3 region has 15 residues. V dropped 2 bases and J dropped 5; count of bases not matched to a gene: 6. CDR3 sequence (DNA): TGTGCCAGCAGTTTACGGGACAGGGCTGGCGAGACCCAGTACTTC. As protein: CASSLRDRAGETQYF.

This clonotype was detected a few times. V and J are TRBV5-1 and TRBJ1-1; D is undetermined. The CDR3 is 11 residues long. Between the trimmed V and J ends, which lost 7 bases and 3 bases, there was a span of 7 bases. Per the germline V gene, CDR1 is SGHRS and CDR2 is YFSETQ. The CDR3 loop reads CASWVDTEAFF. The CDR3, as DNA: TGCGCCAGCTGGGTGGACACTGAAGCTTTCTTT.

V and J are TRBV28 and TRBJ1-4, with D possibly being TRBD1 (6 bases). The ends were cut back, 6 bases at V and 0 bases at J, with 20 bases in the middle. The CDR3 has 18 residues. Germline CDR1 and CDR2: MDHEN and SYDVKM. CDR3 DNA: TGTGCCAGCAGCCAAAGGACAGACACCAGGTCAACTAATGAAAAACTGTTTTTT. Translating gives CASSQRTDTRSTNEKLFF.

At least ten counts were recorded for this clonotype. The chain combines TRBV2 with TRBJ2-7; the D gene is possibly TRBD2 (5 bases). This CDR3 region has 12 residues. V was clipped by 1 base and J by 5 bases, with 6 bases between them. The germline gives CDR1 SNHLY, CDR2 FYNNEI. The DNA for the CDR3 is TGTGCCAGCAGTGAAGTCGGGAACGAGCAGTACTTC. The encoded protein is CASSEVGNEQYF.